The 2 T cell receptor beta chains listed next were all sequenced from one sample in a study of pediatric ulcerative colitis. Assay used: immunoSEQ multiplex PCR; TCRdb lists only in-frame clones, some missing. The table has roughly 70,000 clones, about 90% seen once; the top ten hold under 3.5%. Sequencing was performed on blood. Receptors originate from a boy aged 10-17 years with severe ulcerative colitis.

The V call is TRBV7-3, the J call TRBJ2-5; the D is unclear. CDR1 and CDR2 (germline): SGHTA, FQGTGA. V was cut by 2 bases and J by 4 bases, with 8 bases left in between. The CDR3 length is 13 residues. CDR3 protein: CASSLVPAETQYF. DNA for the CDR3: TGTGCCAGCAGCTTAGTTCCGGCAGAGACCCAGTACTTC.

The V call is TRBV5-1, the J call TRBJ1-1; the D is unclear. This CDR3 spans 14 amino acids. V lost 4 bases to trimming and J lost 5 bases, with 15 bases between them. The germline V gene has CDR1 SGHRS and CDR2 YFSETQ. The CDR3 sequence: CASSKTEGGTEAFF. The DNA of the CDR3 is TGCGCCAGCAGCAAAACAGAGGGAGGGACTGAAGCTTTCTTT.